The 13 T cell receptor beta chains in this list originate from one sample, sequenced in a study of neurological immune-mediated disorders. One entry per CDR3 protein, called by TCRdb with MiXCR from the 5' RACE reads. This sample has some 47,000 distinct CDR3 sequences, with just under 6.5% found just once. Sequencing was performed on CD4+ T cells from blood. These TCRs come from a woman aged 40 to 50 in good health.

In this sample, this clonotype turned up many times. The chain recombines TRBV20-1 with TRBJ1-6; a possible D gene is TRBD1 (5 bases). The CDR3 contains 12 residues. The V and J ends lost 3 bases and 7 bases respectively, with 7 bases between them. In germline, CDR1 is DFQATT, CDR2 SNEGSKA (reference sequence). CDR3 residues: CSARAGNSPLHF. The CDR3, as DNA: TGCAGTGCTAGGGCAGGGAATTCACCCCTCCACTTT.

This clonotype was seen ten or more times. The J gene is TRBJ1-5, the V gene TRBV20-1; tentative D call: TRBD1 (6 bases). Germline V gene data show CDR1 as DFQATT and CDR2 as SNEGSKA (reference sequence). The CDR3 spans 16 residues. V was trimmed by 6 bases and J by 0 bases, leaving 18 bases between them. The chain's CDR3 is CSALPRTVISNQPQHF. CDR3 coding DNA: TGCAGTGCCCTCCCAAGGACAGTAATTAGCAATCAGCCCCAGCATTTT.

This clonotype was found many times. The chain carries TRBV5-1 and TRBJ2-3; 10 bases align to TRBD2. The V gene's germline CDR1 is SGHRS and CDR2 YFSETQ. This CDR3 is 16 amino acids long. J gave up 3 bases and V 5 bases, and 9 bases lay outside the gene matches. CDR3 sequence (DNA): TGCGCCAGCAGTTTGCTAGCGGGAGATGAGACAGATACGCAGTATTTT. Its protein product is CASSLLAGDETDTQYF.

This clonotype was seen repeatedly, ten times or more. This chain joins TRBV20-1 and TRBJ2-1, with 11 bases lining up with TRBD2. Germline CDR1 and CDR2: DFQATT and SNEGSKA (reference sequence). This CDR3 is 16 amino acids long. V was clipped by 0 bases and J by 2 bases; unmatched bases: 3. The CDR3 DNA is TGCAGTGCTAGAGATCGTAGCGGGAGGGCCTACAATGAGCAGTTCTTC. It yields the protein CSARDRSGRAYNEQFF.

This clonotype occurred many times. CDR3 nucleotides: TGCAGTGCCACGACCCCCGGGACAGCGAACACTGAAGCTTTCTTT. It codes for CSATTPGTANTEAFF. The chain couples TRBV20-1 to TRBJ1-1; 7 bases match TRBD1. CDR1 DFQATT and CDR2 SNEGSKA come from the germline V gene (reference sequence). This CDR3 is built from 15 residues. V was clipped by 6 bases and J by 1 base; unmatched bases: 11.

This clonotype was recorded many times. The rearrangement joins TRBV27 to TRBJ2-7; TRBD2 agrees at 8 bases. The CDR3 is 14 amino acids. Germline loops: CDR1 MNHEY, CDR2 SMNVEV (reference sequence). J was trimmed by 5 bases and V by 6 bases; bases with no gene match: 9. CDR3 sequence: CASRNSGRIDEQYF. The CDR3 bases are TGTGCCAGCAGAAACAGCGGGAGAATCGACGAGCAGTACTTC.

This clonotype was observed at least ten times. The chain is built from TRBV5-1 and TRBJ2-2, with 10 bases lining up with TRBD1. Germline V lookup: CDR1 SGHRS, CDR2 YFSETQ. The CDR3 is 18 amino acids. Trimming cost V 0 bases and J 6 bases; bases outside gene matches: 11. CDR3 nucleotide sequence: TGCGCCAGCAGCTTGGTGCCCCTGGGACAGGGGTCCGCCGGGGAGCTGTTTTTT. Translation: CASSLVPLGQGSAGELFF.

This clonotype is medium-sized by share. The chain joins TRBV29-1 to TRBJ1-2; D gene unclear. Germline V gives CDR1 SQVTM, CDR2 ANQGSEA. This CDR3 contains 14 residues. V was clipped by 6 bases and J by 4 bases, with 18 bases between them. This CDR3 reads CSVIWSKLGYGYTF. The CDR3 DNA reads TGCAGCGTAATCTGGAGTAAACTCGGCTATGGCTACACCTTC.

This clonotype was seen many times. This CDR3 reads CSASGFRGYTF. As DNA, the CDR3 is TGCAGTGCTAGTGGGTTTCGCGGCTACACCTTC. This chain uses TRBV20-1 with TRBJ1-2; D call uncertain. The V gene's germline CDR1 is DFQATT and CDR2 SNEGSKA (reference sequence). V lost 3 bases to trimming and J lost 8 bases, with 10 bases between them. The CDR3 contains 11 residues.

This clonotype was counted many times. CDR3 nucleotide sequence: TGCGCCAGCAGCCCCCTCCCGGGGACTGAAGCTTTCTTT. This encodes CASSPLPGTEAFF. The V and J genes are TRBV4-1 and TRBJ1-1, with D unclear. The CDR3 has 13 amino acids. Germline assignment: CDR1 MGHRA and CDR2 YSYEKL. V dropped 4 bases and J dropped 5 bases, with 11 bases sitting between them.

This clonotype was counted ten times or more. This rearrangement joins TRBV29-1 to TRBJ2-3; 11 nucleotides agree with TRBD2. V lost 5 bases, J lost 4 bases, and 5 bases stayed unmatched. The V gene's germline CDR1 is SQVTM and CDR2 ANQGSEA. This CDR3 has 14 amino acids. CDR3 region: CSVPTSGRADTQYF. The CDR3 DNA sequence: TGCAGCGTTCCTACTAGCGGGAGAGCAGATACGCAGTATTTT.

The chain is built from TRBV7-9 and TRBJ1-5, with D possibly matching TRBD1 (6 bases). The CDR3 has 15 amino acids. Trimming cost V 2 bases and J 0 bases, with 8 bases left between them. Germline CDR1 is SEHNR and CDR2 is FQNEAQ (reference sequence). This CDR3 reads CASSLPGDSNQPQHF. The CDR3 DNA is TGTGCCAGCAGCTTACCAGGGGATAGCAATCAGCCCCAGCATTTT.

The chain couples TRBV18 to TRBJ2-5; 7 bases align to TRBD2. This CDR3 is built from 13 residues. V lost 3 bases and J lost 3; bases outside the gene matches: 1. Per germline, CDR1 KGHSH and CDR2 LQKENI. CDR3 coding DNA: TGTGCCAGCTCACCCCTAGCGGAAGAGACCCAGTACTTC. As protein: CASSPLAEETQYF.